These 29 T cell receptor beta chains were sequenced from one sample in a study of naive and memory T cell subsets. Points from the study as a whole: A few larger clonotypes appeared in naive repertoires, especially CD8, possibly memory cells re-expressing CD45RA.

The antigens for these receptors are not known. Two oligonucleotides, mixed equimolar, formed the beta constant-region primer covering TRBC1 and TRBC2. Ligated cDNA was amplified by four rounds of PCR with nested alpha and beta constant-region primers and SP2. TCRdb reprocessed the UMI-ligation and nested PCR reads via MiXCR and lists one record per CDR3 protein. The table lists about 90,000 distinct CDR3 sequences, approximately 10% of them singletons, with more than 0.13% in the top ten. The sequencing input was naive CD4+ T cells from blood. The source of these receptors is a human donor in good health.

This chain connects TRBV6-6 to TRBJ2-7, with 10 bases fitting TRBD1. The germline V gene encodes CDR1 MNHNY and CDR2 SVGAGI (reference sequence). The CDR3 totals 13 residues. V shed 6 bases and J 10 bases; nucleotides not matched to a gene: 9. The CDR3 DNA follows: TGTGCCAGCAGCCGCGGACAGGGGGGGAATCAGTACTTC. It encodes CASSRGQGGNQYF.

A word on this clonotype: This could be a read error, since a much larger clone is one nucleotide away. The CDR3: CASSAGLAGLDEQFF. The CDR3, as DNA: TGTGCCAGCAGCGCCGGACTAGCGGGACTCGATGAGCAGTTCTTC. The rearrangement joins TRBV11-3 to TRBJ2-1; 12 bases match TRBD2. The junction had 7 bases not matched to a gene; V was cut back by 5 bases and J by 8 bases. This CDR3 region has 15 residues. The V gene's germline CDR1 is SGHNT and CDR2 YENEEA.

The chain carries TRBV28 and TRBJ1-5; 9 nucleotides agree with TRBD1. The germline CDR1 and CDR2 sequences are MDHEN and SYDVKM. There are 16 residues in the CDR3. After removal of 5 bases from V and 3 bases from J, the junction contained 8 bases not matched to a gene. CDR3 protein: CASSPWGQGNNQPQHF. The CDR3 DNA is TGTGCCAGCAGTCCCTGGGGACAGGGAAACAATCAGCCCCAGCATTTT.

This clonotype was counted ten times or more. This chain links TRBV12-3 or TRBV12-4 with TRBJ2-5, with 9 nucleotides matching TRBD1. With 5 bases clipped from V and 1 base from J, the junction kept 5 bases outside the gene matches. The CDR3 spans 15 residues. The CDR3, as DNA: TGTGCCAGCAGTCCGCTACAGGGGGCCCAAGAGACCCAGTACTTC. Amino acids: CASSPLQGAQETQYF.

This clonotype was counted between two and nine times. This chain connects TRBV11-3 to TRBJ2-5; tentatively, D is TRBD1 (5 bases). The CDR3 is made up of 19 amino acids. Germline lookup yields CDR1 SGHNT and CDR2 YENEEA. Trimming pared 0 bases from V and 7 bases from J, leaving 27 bases between. CDR3 bases: TGTGCCAGCAGCTTAGATTTGGGGAAGGGGCAAGTATCAAGACGGACCCAGTACTTC. Translation: CASSLDLGKGQVSRRTQYF.

The rearrangement links TRBV29-1 to TRBJ2-7; the match to TRBD1 covers 7 bases. This CDR3 contains 12 residues. The junction had 10 bases not matched to a gene; V was cut back by 7 bases and J by 7 bases. Germline V CDR1 and CDR2: SQVTM, ANQGSEA. CDR3 bases: TGCAGCGGGACGACAGGGACCAGGGAGCAGTACTTC. Translation gives CSGTTGTREQYF.

This clonotype was found many times. CDR3: CASMISGAGGELFF. The CDR3 region has the DNA TGTGCCAGCATGATTTCGGGGGCCGGCGGGGAGCTGTTTTTT. V and J are TRBV12-3 or TRBV12-4 and TRBJ2-2; D is possibly TRBD1 or TRBD2 (6 bases each). The CDR3 runs to 14 residues. With 7 bases removed from V and 7 bases from J, the gap between germline ends came to 16 bases.

Only a few counts were recorded for this clonotype. The chain carries TRBV4-2 and TRBJ2-3; D is unresolved. The CDR3 is made up of 13 amino acids. Between the trimmed V and J ends, which lost 4 bases and 6 bases, there was a span of 11 bases. Germline-derived CDR1 and CDR2 are LGHNA and YNFKEQ. For the CDR3, the DNA is TGTGCCAGCAGCCGGGCATCACAGGATACGCAGTATTTT. Its translation: CASSRASQDTQYF.

This clonotype has more than one count but fewer than ten. The chain couples TRBV28 to TRBJ1-1, with D uncertain. The V end lost 2 bases, the J end lost 0 bases, and 7 bases lay between the germline ends. In germline, CDR1 is MDHEN, CDR2 SYDVKM. The CDR3 is made up of 14 amino acids. Written as DNA, the CDR3 is TGTGCCAGCAGTTTAGGAGGGCTGAACACTGAAGCTTTCTTT. Protein product: CASSLGGLNTEAFF.

V is TRBV6-2 or TRBV6-3 and J is TRBJ1-1, with D hard to call. The CDR3 covers 12 residues. Per the germline V gene, CDR1 is MNHEY and CDR2 is SVGEGT. The V end was cut by 6 bases, the J end by 8 bases, with 13 bases between. The CDR3 DNA follows: TGTGCCAGCAGACCCGGCGTAACAGAAGCTTTCTTT. As protein: CASRPGVTEAFF.

The chain combines TRBV6-6 with TRBJ1-1; 8 nucleotides line up with TRBD1. Germline V gene lookup returns CDR1 MNHNY and CDR2 SVGAGI (reference sequence). V was clipped by 2 bases and J by 4 bases; unmatched bases: 6. The CDR3 sequence is 15 residues long. This chain's CDR3 is CASSYGQGRGTEAFF. CDR3 DNA sequence: TGTGCCAGCAGTTACGGACAGGGTAGGGGCACTGAAGCTTTCTTT.

The chain uses TRBV28 and TRBJ2-7, with a possible D match to TRBD1 (6 bases). The V gene's germline CDR1 is MDHEN and CDR2 SYDVKM. V was clipped by 5 bases and J by 3 bases, with 14 bases between them. This CDR3 has 14 amino acids. Written as DNA, the CDR3 is TGTGCCAGCAGTGTAACAGGGTTCCTCTACGAGCAGTACTTC. Translated: CASSVTGFLYEQYF.

This clonotype was seen ten or more times. V is TRBV5-1 and J is TRBJ1-5; D is perhaps TRBD1 (6 bases). The CDR3 sequence is 15 residues long. Germline V gene sequence: CDR1 SGHRS, CDR2 YFSETQ. With 4 bases removed from V and 0 bases from J, the gap between germline ends came to 11 bases. CDR3 in DNA: TGCGCCAGCAGCCCGGACAGTAATAGCAATCAGCCCCAGCATTTT. Its protein product is CASSPDSNSNQPQHF.

The table lists this clonotype with a few counts. The chain is built from TRBV7-6 and TRBJ1-4; weak D call: TRBD1 (5 bases). The germline V and J ends were trimmed by 1 base and 5 bases, with 17 bases remaining between them. The length of the CDR3 is 17 residues. Germline V gene sequence: CDR1 SGHVS, CDR2 FNYEAQ. CDR3: CASSLEVLGDGNEKLFF. The CDR3 DNA reads TGTGCCAGCAGCTTAGAGGTTTTGGGGGATGGGAATGAAAAACTGTTTTTT.

This clonotype was recorded many times. This sequence joins TRBV6-2 or TRBV6-3 and TRBJ2-1, with 8 bases lining up with TRBD1. V lost 6 bases to trimming and J lost 2 bases; unmatched junction nucleotides: 15. Germline lookup yields CDR1 MNHEY and CDR2 SVGEGT. This CDR3 region has 18 residues. The CDR3 DNA follows: TGTGCCAGCAGGAATACAGGGGGTGGCCCGGGACCCTACAATGAGCAGTTCTTC. Translating gives CASRNTGGGPGPYNEQFF.

This clonotype was picked up a small number of times. The chain recombines TRBV6-5 with TRBJ2-3; possibly TRBD1 for D (5 bases). Germline-derived CDR1 and CDR2 are MNHEY and SVGAGI. CDR3 size: 16 residues. The V gene lost 6 bases and the J gene lost 0 bases, with 16 bases spanning the gap. The CDR3 nucleotides are TGTGCCAGCAGCCCCCTGGACAAGGCTAGCACAGATACGCAGTATTTT. Protein sequence: CASSPLDKASTDTQYF.

The chain couples TRBV6-2 or TRBV6-3 to TRBJ2-3, with D tentatively TRBD2 (6 bases). Trimming stripped 2 bases from V and 5 bases from J, with 14 bases between. This CDR3 spans 15 amino acids. Germline V gene sequence: CDR1 MNHEY, CDR2 SVGEGT. The CDR3 is CASSYLLAPKDTQYF. In nucleotides, the CDR3 is TGTGCCAGCAGTTACCTCCTAGCGCCGAAAGATACGCAGTATTTT.

Note on this clonotype: A much larger clone sits a single nucleotide away, making a read error possible. V is TRBV14 and J is TRBJ2-3, with D possibly matching TRBD2 (6 bases). This CDR3 is built from 14 residues. The germline V gene has CDR1 SGHDN and CDR2 FVKESK. The CDR3 coding sequence is TGTGCCGGCAGCCACGCACTAGCCCCAGATACGCAGTATTTT. It is translated as CAGSHALAPDTQYF.

The chain carries TRBV7-2 and TRBJ1-1; D call uncertain. Deletions cut 5 bases from V and 5 bases from J, with 15 bases between. In germline, CDR1 is SGHTA, CDR2 FQGNSA. The CDR3 is made up of 14 amino acids. CDR3 sequence (DNA): TGTGCCAGCAGCATGACATTATTAGTTACTGAAGCTTTCTTT. Translated: CASSMTLLVTEAFF.

This clonotype has only a few counts. The chain is built from TRBV29-1 and TRBJ1-1; tentative D call: TRBD1 (6 bases). Germline CDR1 is SQVTM and CDR2 is ANQGSEA. The V end lost 5 bases, the J end lost 10 bases, and 20 bases lay between the germline ends. The CDR3 is made up of 13 amino acids. The CDR3 nucleotides read TGCAGCGTTCCACAGGGTCAAAGAGATCGAGCTTTCTTT. Its translation: CSVPQGQRDRAFF.

This clonotype was counted at least ten times. The rearrangement joins TRBV2 to TRBJ2-3; tentatively, D is TRBD1 or TRBD2 (6 bases each). The CDR3 is 13 residues long. Per germline, CDR1 SNHLY and CDR2 FYNNEI. V was pared by 9 bases and J by 3 bases, with 13 bases between. The CDR3 DNA reads as TGTGCCAGTGCAAGGGGGGAGACAGATACGCAGTATTTT. It is translated as CASARGETDTQYF.

There are a few counts of this clonotype. V is TRBV4-1 and J is TRBJ2-3; TRBD2 agrees at 12 bases. The CDR3 is 17 residues long. Trimming removed 2 bases from V and 6 bases from J; junction bases left unmatched: 9. Germline loops: CDR1 MGHRA, CDR2 YSYEKL. As DNA, the CDR3 is TGCGCCAGCAGCCAAAAAATGACTAGCGGGAGAACGGATACGCAGTATTTT. Encoded protein: CASSQKMTSGRTDTQYF.

This clonotype was observed a handful of times. J is TRBJ1-5 and V is TRBV20-1; D may be TRBD1 (5 bases). The CDR3 has 15 residues. The germline CDR1 and CDR2 sequences are DFQATT and SNEGSKA (reference sequence). The V gene lost 6 bases and the J gene lost 0 bases, with 15 bases spanning the gap. CDR3 sequence (DNA): TGCAGTGCGAAACGGGGGGGTTCTAGCAATCAGCCCCAGCATTTT. Encoded protein: CSAKRGGSSNQPQHF.

Worth noting for this clonotype: A much larger clone lies one base from this, so it may be a read error. The gene calls are TRBV15 and TRBJ2-2; the D is unclear. The CDR3 is 14 residues long. Trimming took 5 bases from V and 4 from J, leaving 11 bases between them. Germline CDR1 reads LNHNV; CDR2 reads YYDKDF (reference sequence). The CDR3 DNA sequence: TGTGCCACCAGCGCGCCCCTGAGCACCGGGGAGCTGTTTTTT. Its protein is CATSAPLSTGELFF.

The DNA of the CDR3 is TGCAGTGCTAGAGATCCCAGGACGACTGGCAGGAGCAATCAGCCCCAGCATTTT. It is translated as CSARDPRTTGRSNQPQHF. J is TRBJ1-5 and V is TRBV20-1; D gene uncertain. With 0 bases removed from V and 1 base from J, the gap between germline ends came to 19 bases. There are 18 residues in the CDR3. The germline V gene encodes CDR1 DFQATT and CDR2 SNEGSKA (reference sequence).

The chain has TRBV7-6 and TRBJ2-3; D gene uncertain. Germline loops: CDR1 SGHVS, CDR2 FNYEAQ. This CDR3 contains 15 residues. Between the trimmed V and J ends, which lost 7 bases and 2 bases, there was a span of 16 bases. DNA for the CDR3: TGTGCCAGCACCCGGAATGTTCAATCCACAGATACGCAGTATTTT. This sequence encodes CASTRNVQSTDTQYF.

Ten or more counts support this clonotype. V usage is TRBV6-2 or TRBV6-3 and J usage is TRBJ2-5; D unclear. The V gene's germline CDR1 is MNHEY and CDR2 SVGEGT. Trimming removed 3 bases at V and 4 bases at J, with 15 bases between. The CDR3 consists of 15 residues. CDR3: CASSYLHSQRETQYF. CDR3 in DNA: TGTGCCAGCAGTTATCTGCATTCCCAGCGAGAGACCCAGTACTTC.

A few counts support this clonotype. The chain couples TRBV27 to TRBJ1-3, with D tentatively TRBD1 (6 bases). The CDR3 has 15 amino acids. The V end lost 8 bases, the J end lost 4 bases, and 18 bases lay between the germline ends. The germline V gene has CDR1 MNHEY and CDR2 SMNVEV (reference sequence). The DNA of the CDR3 is TGTGCCAGCTCCCGCCTCGGACAGCCCGGAAACACCATATATTTT. Its translation is CASSRLGQPGNTIYF.

This clonotype was seen at least ten times. The V call is TRBV6-2 or TRBV6-3, the J call TRBJ2-7; no clear D gene. The CDR3 extends over 13 amino acids. Trimming pared 7 bases from V and 6 bases from J, leaving 16 bases between. Germline CDR1 and CDR2: MNHEY and SVGEGT. CDR3 sequence: CASNSPTAREQYF. The CDR3 nucleotides are TGTGCCAGCAACTCTCCTACGGCGCGCGAGCAGTACTTC.